This TCR beta chain was captured in a study of graft-versus-host responses after intestinal transplantation. Looking at the study overall: Recipients obtained multivisceral, liver-intestinal, or isolated intestinal transplants. Anti-thymocyte globulin induction, then tacrolimus and steroids for two to four years, went to all recipients. Study results and limitations: Analysis identified GvH clones in recipient marrow, with some appearing first in ileum or blood.

In regard to this clone: The antigen remains unidentified.

Libraries were prepared by immunoSEQ multiplex PCR; TCRdb keeps only in-frame clonotypes and omits some of them. The table lists 20,000 to 30,000 clones, around four fifths of them singletons, with roughly 1.1% in the top ten. The ends were cut back, 3 bases at V and 5 bases at J, with 10 bases in the middle. Germline V gives CDR1 MDHEN, CDR2 SYDVKM. The CDR3 sequence is 13 residues long. This TCR was sampled from a human patient who received an intestinal transplant, so some T cells may come from the graft donor. V gene TRBV28 combines with J gene TRBJ1-1, with TRBD1 as a possible D gene (5 bases). Material: PBMCs, obtained 28 days after intestinal transplant. The CDR3 DNA reads TGTGCCAGCAGTTTGGGGGGATTTACTGAAGCTTTCTTT. Translating it yields CASSLGGFTEAFF.